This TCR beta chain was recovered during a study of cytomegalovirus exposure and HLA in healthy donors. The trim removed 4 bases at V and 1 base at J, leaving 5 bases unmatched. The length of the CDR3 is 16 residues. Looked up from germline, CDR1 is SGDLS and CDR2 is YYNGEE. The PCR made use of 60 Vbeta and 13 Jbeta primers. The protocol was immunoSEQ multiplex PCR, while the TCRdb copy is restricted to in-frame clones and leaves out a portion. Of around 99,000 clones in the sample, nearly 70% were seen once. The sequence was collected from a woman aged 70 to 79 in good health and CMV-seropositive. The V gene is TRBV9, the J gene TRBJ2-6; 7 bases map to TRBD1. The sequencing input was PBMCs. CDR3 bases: TGTGCCAGCAGCCCGAGACAGGGATCTGGGGCCAACGTCCTGACTTTC. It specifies CASSPRQGSGANVLTF.